The entry below describes one T cell receptor (beta chain). The antigen it binds to is not known. Base quality data are lacking; no much larger clone is found one base away. These data are taken from a study of CD8 T cells in ankylosing spondylitis (dated by TCRdb to 2016 to 2017). In terms of the full investigation: To find TCR variants linked to disease, the study profiled T cell receptor beta repertoires in ankylosing spondylitis patients and healthy donors. In total, the full study cohort was made up of 85 to 140 healthy donors and 25 to 30 ankylosing spondylitis patients. Peripheral blood was sampled, and synovial fluid was also collected from ankylosing spondylitis patients.

Results and caveats for the whole study, not just this receptor: The disease-linked clones were reported as significantly enriched in matched synovial fluid samples from ankylosing spondylitis patients. A TCR beta motif made up of eight or nine highly homologous amino acid variants appeared to be characteristic of blood from ankylosing spondylitis patients. Some TCR beta motif variants had previously been reported in synovial fluid and blood of reactive arthritis patients, which suggested common disease-initiation mechanisms. The disease-linked clones had a CD8+ phenotype and were found at relatively low frequencies in peripheral blood.

These reads were obtained on an Illumina HiSeq 2500. Quantitative 5'-RACE with molecular barcodes was the method used to prepare the TCR beta libraries. As for how the authors treated the data: A new computational method, built on a probabilistic model of VDJ rearrangement, was used to identify disease-linked TCR variants. In-frame beta chains were kept once TCRdb had trimmed the public reads at Q25 with fastp and called clones with MiXCR. For every CDR3 protein sequence, its rows merge into one entry that carries the most common genes and DNA. These V and J calls are TCRdb output, not the study's own analysis. Recorded for this sample are about 300,000 distinct CDR3 sequences; under 25% of them occurred a single time. 3.5% of the sample is in the top ten clones. Looking up the germline V gene yields CDR1 KGHSH and CDR2 LQKENI. Its CDR3 holds 13 amino acids, cysteine through phenylalanine. Of the read, only the CDR3 DNA is kept; its 39 bases are in frame from base 1. The V end loses 8 bases and the J end loses 5 bases, and a stretch of 15 bases separates them.

The chain links TRBV18 with TRBJ2-5, with TRBD2 as a weak D call on 6 bases. This sequence originates from a female donor with ankylosing spondylitis or in good health (not recorded which). Sequencing used blood, either unsorted or a sorted T cell fraction (not recorded which). Read as DNA, the sequence is TGTGCCAGCCTCCGGGACTTGGGGGAGACCCAGTACTTC. This codes for CASLRDLGETQYF. The full variable domain, with segments outside the CDR3 supplied by the reference TRBV18 and TRBJ2-5 proteins, appears as NAGVMQNPRHLVRRRGQEARLRCSPMKGHSHVYWYRQLPEEGLKFMVYLQKENIIDESGMPKERFSAEFPKEGPSILRIQQVVRGDSAAYFCASLRDLGETQYFGPGTRLLVL.